This TCR beta chain was retrieved from a study of blood T cells in healthy people across ages (dated by TCRdb to 2013 to 2016). About the full investigation: In model experiments, template switching captured roughly one uniquely barcoded TCR beta cDNA molecule for every two T cells. To track age-related changes in TCR beta repertoire diversity, the study relied on deep sequencing normalized with unique cDNA molecular identifiers. The donors were split into four age groups: young (average approximately 16 years), middle-aged (roughly 39), aged (over 55) and long-lived (about 74). To avoid experimental bias, donors of different ages were spread randomly across the sequencing lanes. Using the same blood draw, the study looked at two additional independent replicas of 1 million unique cDNA reads for two donors, one aged 18 to 30 and the other aged 80 or older. Results the study describes overall, beyond this receptor: There was a strong correlation between observed TCR beta diversity and the percentage of naive T cells measured by flow cytometry. Compared with the aged group, more naive CD4+ T cells, fewer expanded clones and increased TCR diversity were shown by the long-lived group, suggesting age selection. Observed TCR beta diversity per million T cells fell roughly linearly with age, and a significant reduction was already apparent by age around 36. Donor CMV infection status was unknown, potentially confounding age-related changes in expanded clonotypes. Since profiling was done on bulk unsorted PBMCs, naive and antigen-experienced compartments could not be conclusively compared. Estimates of total diversity based on one million sequenced T cells were regarded as lower bounds and as underestimates.

As concerns this clonotype: Its antigen target is currently unknown. The sample holds no much larger clone one base away, and base qualities are not on file.

Library creation used 5' RACE. A second PCR of about 7 to 12 cycles was run with a J-beta primer mix and a sample-barcoded 5' primer. A template-switch 5' adaptor carrying 12 random nucleotides introduced a unique molecular identifier onto each TCR beta cDNA molecule. Each sample yielded at least 2.5 million CDR3-containing paired-end reads. First-strand cDNA was synthesized from all RNA with the Mint cDNA synthesis kit, primed by a TRBC-specific oligonucleotide. Following uracil-DNA glycosylase treatment, a first 18-cycle PCR with universal primers M1SS and BC2_uni_R was performed on all cDNA. In the paper's pipeline: For normalization, 1 million high-quality reads, each with a distinct molecular identifier, were randomly selected from each sample. Instead of being binned into consensus sequences, reads with shared molecular identifiers were discarded. MiTCR, set to a Q25 quality threshold and the strictest error-elimination algorithm, was used for CDR3 identification, clonotype clustering and error correction. A nonparametric unseen species model with Euler transformation was used to estimate lower-bound total TCR beta diversity. TCRdb itself trimmed the public reads at Q25 with fastp, ran MiXCR and retained productive beta chains. Each CDR3 protein gets just one entry, which takes the most common genes and DNA from the rows behind it. The V and J calls, along with clone size, are taken from TCRdb and not from the paper's own processing. This sample has around 1,800,000 distinct CDR3 sequences in its table, and about two fifths of those were observed once. Roughly 23% of the sample is held by the ten biggest clonotypes.

Donors were 39 systemically healthy Caucasian individuals from Russia aged roughly 6 to 100 years. Each donor gave 9 to 10 milliliters of peripheral blood, collected into EDTA-treated Vacutainer tubes. Ficoll-Paque density-gradient centrifugation was used to isolate PBMCs, with at least 7 million obtained per sample. Trizol reagent was used to extract total RNA from PBMCs, with at least 6 micrograms per sample. Naive CD45RAhigh/CD27high T cell percentages were measured by flow cytometry on a PBMC aliquot from every donor. Counted from cysteine to phenylalanine, this CDR3 has 20 amino acids. Only the CDR3 DNA stays, 60 bases, in frame from base 1. In the germline V gene, CDR1 corresponds to SGHTA and CDR2 to FQGTGA. V is cut back by 2 bases and J by 1 base, with 15 bases in the junction unmatched.

The chain was built from TRBV7-3 and TRBJ2-1, with TRBD2 matching 9 junction bases. This sequence originates from a human donor in good health. Specimen: blood. The bases read TGTGCCAGCAGCTTATCCATCCGAGGGGTTAGCGGGGGATCCTACAATGAGCAGTTCTTC. Translated, this is CASSLSIRGVSGGSYNEQFF.